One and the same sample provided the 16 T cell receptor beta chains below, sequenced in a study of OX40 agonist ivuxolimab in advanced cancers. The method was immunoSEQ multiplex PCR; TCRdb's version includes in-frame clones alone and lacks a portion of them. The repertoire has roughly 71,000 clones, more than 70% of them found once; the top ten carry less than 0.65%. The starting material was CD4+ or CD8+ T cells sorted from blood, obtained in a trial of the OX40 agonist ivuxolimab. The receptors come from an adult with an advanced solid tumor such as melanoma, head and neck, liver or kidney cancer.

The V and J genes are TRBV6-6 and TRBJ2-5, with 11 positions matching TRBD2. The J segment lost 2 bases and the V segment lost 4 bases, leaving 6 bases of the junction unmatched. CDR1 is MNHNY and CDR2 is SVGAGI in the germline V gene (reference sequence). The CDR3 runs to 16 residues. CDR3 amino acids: CASSSLAGGRQETQYF. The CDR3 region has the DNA TGTGCCAGCAGTTCCCTAGCGGGGGGTCGACAAGAGACCCAGTACTTC.

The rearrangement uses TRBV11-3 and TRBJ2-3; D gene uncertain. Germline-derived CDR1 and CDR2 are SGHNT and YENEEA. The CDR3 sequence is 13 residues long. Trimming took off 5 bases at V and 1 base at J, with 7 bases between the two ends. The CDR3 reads CASSRLGTDTQYF. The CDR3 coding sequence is TGTGCCAGCAGCCGATTGGGCACAGATACGCAGTATTTT.

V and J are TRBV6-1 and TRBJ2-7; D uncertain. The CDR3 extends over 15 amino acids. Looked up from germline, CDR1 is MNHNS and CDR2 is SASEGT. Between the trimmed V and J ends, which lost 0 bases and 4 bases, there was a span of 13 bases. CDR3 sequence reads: CASSEAVGRLYEQYF. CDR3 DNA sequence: TGTGCCAGCAGTGAAGCAGTCGGTCGGTTGTACGAGCAGTACTTC.

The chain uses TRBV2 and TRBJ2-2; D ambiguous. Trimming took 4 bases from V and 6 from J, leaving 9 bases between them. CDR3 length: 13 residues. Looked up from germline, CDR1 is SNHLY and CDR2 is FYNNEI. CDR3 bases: TGTGCCAGCAGTGGTGGGCTACCCGGGGAGCTGTTTTTT. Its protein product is CASSGGLPGELFF.

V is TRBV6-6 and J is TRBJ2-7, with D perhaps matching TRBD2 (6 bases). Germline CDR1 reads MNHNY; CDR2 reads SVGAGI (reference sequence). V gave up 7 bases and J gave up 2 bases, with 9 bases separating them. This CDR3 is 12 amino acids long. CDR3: CASNGRTYEQYF. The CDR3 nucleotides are TGTGCCAGCAACGGGAGAACCTACGAGCAGTACTTC.

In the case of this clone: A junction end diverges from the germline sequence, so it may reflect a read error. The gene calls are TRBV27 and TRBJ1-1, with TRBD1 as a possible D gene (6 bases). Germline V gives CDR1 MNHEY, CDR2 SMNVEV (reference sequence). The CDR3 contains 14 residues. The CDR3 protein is CTSKEGGKNTEAFF. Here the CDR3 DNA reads TGTACCAGCAAGGAGGGGGGGAAGAACACTGAAGCTTTCTTT.

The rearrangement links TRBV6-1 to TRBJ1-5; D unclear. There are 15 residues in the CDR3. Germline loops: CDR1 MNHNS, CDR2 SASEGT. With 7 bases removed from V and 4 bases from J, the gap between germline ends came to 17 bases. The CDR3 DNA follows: TGTGCCAGCACGGGAGGGTTCCTCGCAAATCAGCCCCAGCATTTT. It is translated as CASTGGFLANQPQHF.

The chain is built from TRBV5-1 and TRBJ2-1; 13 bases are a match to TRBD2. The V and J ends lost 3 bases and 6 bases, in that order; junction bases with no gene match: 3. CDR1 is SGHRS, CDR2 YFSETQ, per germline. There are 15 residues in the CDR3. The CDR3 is CASSWRTSGGNEQFF. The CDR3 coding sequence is TGCGCCAGCAGCTGGAGGACTAGCGGGGGCAATGAGCAGTTCTTC.

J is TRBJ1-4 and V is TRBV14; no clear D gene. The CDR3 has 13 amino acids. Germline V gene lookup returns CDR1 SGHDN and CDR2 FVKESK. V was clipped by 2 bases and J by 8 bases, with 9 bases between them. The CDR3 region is CASSQQVREKLFF. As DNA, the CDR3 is TGTGCCAGCAGCCAACAGGTTCGGGAAAAACTGTTTTTT.

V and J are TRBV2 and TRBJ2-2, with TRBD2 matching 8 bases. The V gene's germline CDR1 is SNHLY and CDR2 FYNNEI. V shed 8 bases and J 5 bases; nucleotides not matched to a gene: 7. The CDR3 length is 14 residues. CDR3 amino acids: CASLSGGGTGELFF. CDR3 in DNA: TGTGCCAGCTTAAGCGGGGGAGGGACCGGGGAGCTGTTTTTT.

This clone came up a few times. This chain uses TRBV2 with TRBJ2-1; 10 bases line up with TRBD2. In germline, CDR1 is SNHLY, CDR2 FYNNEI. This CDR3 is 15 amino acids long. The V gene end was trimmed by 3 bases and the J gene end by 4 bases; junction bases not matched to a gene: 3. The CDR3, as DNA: TGTGCCAGCAGTGAGAATAGCGGGGGGTACAATGAGCAGTTCTTC. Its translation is CASSENSGGYNEQFF.

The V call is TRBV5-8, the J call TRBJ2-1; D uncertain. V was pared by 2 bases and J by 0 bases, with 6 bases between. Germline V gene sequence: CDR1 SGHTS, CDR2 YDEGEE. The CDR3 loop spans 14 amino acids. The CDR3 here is CASSFFSSYNEQFF. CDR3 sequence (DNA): TGTGCCAGCAGCTTCTTCAGCTCCTACAATGAGCAGTTCTTC.

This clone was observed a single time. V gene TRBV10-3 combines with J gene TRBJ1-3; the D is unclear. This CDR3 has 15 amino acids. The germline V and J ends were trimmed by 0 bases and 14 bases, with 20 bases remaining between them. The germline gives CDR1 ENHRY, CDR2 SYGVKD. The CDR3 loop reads CAISESRAGTVPLYF. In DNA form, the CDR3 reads TGTGCCATCAGTGAGTCGAGGGCAGGTACCGTCCCCCTATATTTT.

The DNA of the CDR3 is TGTGCCAGCAGCTTGTTCTCTCTGAACACTGAAGCTTTCTTT. Translated: CASSLFSLNTEAFF. This chain joins TRBV5-6 and TRBJ1-1; D gene unclear. The CDR3 runs to 14 residues. The ends were cut back, 1 base at V and 0 bases at J, with 7 bases in the middle. The V gene's germline CDR1 is SGHDT and CDR2 YYEEEE.

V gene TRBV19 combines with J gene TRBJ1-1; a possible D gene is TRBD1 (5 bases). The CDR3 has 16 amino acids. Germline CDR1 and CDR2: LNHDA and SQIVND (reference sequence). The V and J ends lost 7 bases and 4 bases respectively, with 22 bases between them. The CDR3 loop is CASKSSQTMGRTEAFF. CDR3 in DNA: TGTGCCAGTAAGTCAAGCCAGACTATGGGGCGCACTGAAGCTTTCTTT.

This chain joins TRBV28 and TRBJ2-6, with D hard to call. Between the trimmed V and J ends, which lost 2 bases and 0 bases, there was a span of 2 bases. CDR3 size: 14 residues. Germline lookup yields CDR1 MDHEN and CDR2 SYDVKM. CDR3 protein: CASSLPSGANVLTF. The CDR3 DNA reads TGTGCCAGCAGTTTACCCTCTGGGGCCAACGTCCTGACTTTC.